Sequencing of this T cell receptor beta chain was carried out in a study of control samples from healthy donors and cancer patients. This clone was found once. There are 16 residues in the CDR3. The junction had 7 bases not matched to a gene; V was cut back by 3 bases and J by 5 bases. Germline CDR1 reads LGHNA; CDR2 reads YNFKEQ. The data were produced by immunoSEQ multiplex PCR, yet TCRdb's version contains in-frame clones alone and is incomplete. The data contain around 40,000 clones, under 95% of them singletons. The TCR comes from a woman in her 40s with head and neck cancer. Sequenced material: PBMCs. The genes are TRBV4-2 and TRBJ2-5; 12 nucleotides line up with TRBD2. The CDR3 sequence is CASSHSSGGAVETQYF. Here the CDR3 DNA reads TGTGCCAGCAGCCACTCTAGCGGGGGGGCCGTGGAGACCCAGTACTTC.